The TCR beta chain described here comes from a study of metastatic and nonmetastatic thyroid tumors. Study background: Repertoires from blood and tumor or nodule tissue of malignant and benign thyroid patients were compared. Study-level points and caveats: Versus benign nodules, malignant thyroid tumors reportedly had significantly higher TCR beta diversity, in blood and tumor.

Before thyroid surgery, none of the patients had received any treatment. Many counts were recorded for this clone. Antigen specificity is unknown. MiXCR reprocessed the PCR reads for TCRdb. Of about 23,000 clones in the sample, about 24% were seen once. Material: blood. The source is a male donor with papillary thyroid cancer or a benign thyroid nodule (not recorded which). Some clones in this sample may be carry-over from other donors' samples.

Here the CDR3 DNA reads TGCAGTGCTTCCGAGAGACAGGGGACCTCGGATACGCAGTATTTT. Translating it yields CSASERQGTSDTQYF. The chain employs TRBV20-1 and TRBJ2-3; TRBD1 aligns across 8 bases. The V segment lost 5 bases and the J segment 6 bases; nucleotides outside the gene matches: 13. Germline V gene sequence: CDR1 DFQATT, CDR2 SNEGSKA (reference sequence). CDR3 size: 15 residues.